The clone carrying this TCR beta chain has just a few counts. The CDR3 spans 13 residues. V lost 5 bases and J lost 9; bases outside the gene matches: 10. Germline CDR1 is LNHDA and CDR2 is SQIVND (reference sequence). Participant age was roughly 18 to 90 years, and participants resided in about two dozen US areas. Cohorts were determined from participant-reported clinical history. Recovered status in Cohort 3 required two negative PCRs, clearance, or symptom resolution. This sample was taken from a study of blood T cell repertoires in COVID-19. The assay was immunoSEQ multiplex PCR, and TCRdb's table has in-frame clones only and misses some. The sample consists of 150,000 to 200,000 clones, about 78% of them appearing once.

The clonotype comes from a woman aged 50 to 60 who had recovered from COVID-19. Material: PBMCs or T cells enriched from blood (not recorded which). The chain carries TRBV19 and TRBJ2-7; 7 bases map to TRBD1. The CDR3 region is CASSLPGQSGQYF. In DNA, the CDR3 is TGTGCCAGTAGTCTTCCGGGACAGTCAGGGCAGTACTTC.